A single sample is the source of the 17 T cell receptor beta chains below, sequenced in a study of blood T cell repertoires in COVID-19. Clones were sequenced by immunoSEQ multiplex PCR, and TCRdb holds only the in-frame ones, with some missing. The table lists about 200,000 clones, 90% of them singletons, with 0.53% in the top ten. Sample: peripheral blood. These receptors came from a man aged 45-60 years with acute or convalescent COVID-19.

This sequence joins TRBV2 and TRBJ1-4; D gene unclear. The CDR3 is 11 amino acids. The germline V gene encodes CDR1 SNHLY and CDR2 FYNNEI. V shed 4 bases and J shed 8 bases, with 5 bases lying between them. The CDR3 DNA is TGTGCCAGCAGTGGGGCGGAAAAACTGTTTTTT. Translating gives CASSGAEKLFF.

This chain connects TRBV6-5 to TRBJ2-7; 9 bases agree with TRBD1. Germline V gives CDR1 MNHEY, CDR2 SVGAGI. This CDR3 is 14 amino acids long. J was trimmed by 6 bases and V by 5 bases; bases with no gene match: 8. The CDR3 nucleotides read TGTGCCAGCAGTCCCGGGACAGGGTCGTCCGAGCAGTACTTC. Its protein is CASSPGTGSSEQYF.

This chain uses TRBV18 with TRBJ2-5, with TRBD2 as a possible D gene (6 bases). Germline-derived CDR1 and CDR2 are KGHSH and LQKENI. Trimming took off 4 bases at V and 0 bases at J, with 9 bases between the two ends. CDR3 size: 14 residues. The CDR3 nucleotides are TGTGCCAGCTCACAGGGACTCAACCAAGAGACCCAGTACTTC. Protein product: CASSQGLNQETQYF. Complete variable domain (other parts from reference TRBV18 and TRBJ2-5): NAGVMQNPRHLVRRRGQEARLRCSPMKGHSHVYWYRQLPEEGLKFMVYLQKENIIDESGMPKERFSAEFPKEGPSILRIQQVVRGDSAAYFCASSQGLNQETQYFGPGTRLLVL.

The chain has TRBV29-1 and TRBJ1-1; D may be TRBD1 (5 bases). The CDR3 runs to 12 residues. The germline V gene encodes CDR1 SQVTM and CDR2 ANQGSEA. V shed 6 bases and J shed 4 bases, with 12 bases lying between them. The CDR3 is CSVSRASTEAFF. CDR3 DNA sequence: TGCAGCGTGAGCAGGGCGAGCACTGAAGCTTTCTTT.

As to this clone: Different DNA sequences within this sample yield the same CDR3. V gene TRBV19 combines with J gene TRBJ2-6; 7 bases align to TRBD1. Unmatched junction bases numbered 7, after V lost 7 bases and J lost 4 bases. CDR1 is LNHDA and CDR2 is SQIVND in the germline V gene (reference sequence). This CDR3 has 15 residues. The CDR3 bases are TGTGCCAGTACCAGGGACAGTTCCGGGGCCAACGTCCTGACTTTC. It specifies CASTRDSSGANVLTF.

V usage is TRBV4-3 and J usage is TRBJ2-3, with a possible D match to TRBD2 (5 bases). Germline CDR1 is LGHNA and CDR2 is YSLEER. V shed 0 bases and J shed 0 bases, with 7 bases lying between them. The CDR3 runs 15 residues. The CDR3 loop reads CASSQEDWSTDTQYF. The CDR3 DNA sequence: TGCGCCAGCAGCCAAGAGGACTGGAGCACAGATACGCAGTATTTT.

This clone was recorded once. The chain links TRBV10-3 to TRBJ2-6; D not resolved. Germline lookup yields CDR1 ENHRY and CDR2 SYGVKD. Trimming stripped 8 bases from V and 1 base from J, with 6 bases between. This CDR3 has 13 amino acids. This CDR3 reads CAIGESGANVLTF. CDR3 coding DNA: TGTGCCATCGGAGAGTCTGGGGCCAACGTCCTGACTTTC.

The chain is built from TRBV19 and TRBJ1-4, with D perhaps TRBD1 (6 bases). The V gene's germline CDR1 is LNHDA and CDR2 SQIVND (reference sequence). Trimming removed 6 bases from V and 5 bases from J, with 10 bases in between. The CDR3 has 13 residues. The DNA of the CDR3 is TGTGCCAGTAGCCCGACAGGAAATGAAAAACTGTTTTTT. Translated, it gives CASSPTGNEKLFF. The full variable domain, completed using reference TRBV19 and TRBJ1-4, is DGGITQSPKYLFRKEGQNVTLSCEQNLNHDAMYWYRQDPGQGLRLIYYSQIVNDFQKGDIAEGYSVSREKKESFPLTVTSAQKNPTAFYLCASSPTGNEKLFFGSGTQLSVL.

The chain joins TRBV28 to TRBJ2-2; maybe TRBD1 (6 bases). The CDR3 is 14 residues long. The V end lost 3 bases, the J end lost 6 bases, and 11 bases lay between the germline ends. The germline V gene has CDR1 MDHEN and CDR2 SYDVKM. The CDR3 DNA is TGTGCCAGCAGTTTTTCAGGGGCTGCCGGGGAGCTGTTTTTT. It specifies CASSFSGAAGELFF.

The V call is TRBV3-1 (or the pseudogene TRBV3-2), the J call TRBJ1-1; weak D call: TRBD1 (5 bases). The length of the CDR3 is 16 residues. V lost 0 bases and J 3 bases, leaving 14 bases between the germline ends. Germline CDR1 LGHDT, CDR2 YNNKEL (reference sequence). The CDR3 here is CASSQDLSGRYTEAFF. The DNA of the CDR3 is TGTGCCAGCAGCCAAGATTTGTCAGGGAGGTACACTGAAGCTTTCTTT.

The V and J genes are TRBV9 and TRBJ2-2, with 13 bases fitting TRBD2. CDR3 length: 17 residues. Germline-derived CDR1 and CDR2 are SGDLS and YYNGEE. After removal of 4 bases from V and 3 bases from J, the junction contained 6 bases not matched to a gene. CDR3 coding DNA: TGTGCCAGCAGCACCCGGACTAGCGGGAGTTACACCGGGGAGCTGTTTTTT. Translated: CASSTRTSGSYTGELFF.

The V and J genes are TRBV12-3 or TRBV12-4 and TRBJ1-2; weak D call: TRBD1 (5 bases). V was clipped by 11 bases and J by 4 bases, with 17 bases between them. The CDR3 consists of 13 residues. CDR3 residues: CASRPGGGYGYTF. The CDR3 region has the DNA TGTGCCTCTCGCCCGGGGGGAGGCTATGGCTACACCTTC.

This rearrangement joins TRBV6-5 to TRBJ1-6; 7 nucleotides match TRBD1. Germline CDR1 reads MNHEY; CDR2 reads SVGAGI. CDR3 length: 15 amino acids. Trimming removed 5 bases from V and 8 bases from J; junction bases left unmatched: 9. CDR3 in DNA: TGTGCCAGCAGTACCAGGGGGGTGGATTATTCACCCCTCCACTTT. Translation: CASSTRGVDYSPLHF.

The CDR3 DNA follows: TGTGCCAGCAGCAAACGGGAGGTCCCTAATTCACCCCTCCACTTT. Translation gives CASSKREVPNSPLHF. The V gene is TRBV9, the J gene TRBJ1-6; D gene uncertain. CDR1 is SGDLS, CDR2 YYNGEE, per germline. V lost 4 bases and J lost 6, with 14 bases in between. The CDR3 covers 15 residues.

This CDR3 is CARSFPRLAGGPPQETQYF. In nucleotides, the CDR3 is TGTGCCAGAAGCTTCCCCCGACTAGCGGGAGGCCCCCCCCAAGAGACCCAGTACTTC. The rearrangement uses TRBV5-3 and TRBJ2-5, with 13 bases identical to TRBD2. TRBV5-3 has ORF status, its function being uncertain. The CDR3 extends over 19 amino acids. Germline trimming cut 2 bases from V and 1 base from J; bases unmatched to any gene: 11.

The chain has TRBV23-1 and TRBJ1-5; the D is unclear. TRBV23-1 is treated as an ORF (open reading frame) with a function not yet certain. The germline V and J ends were trimmed by 7 bases and 2 bases, with 18 bases remaining between them. The CDR3 has 16 residues. The CDR3 sequence: CASTLPEYRGNQPQHF. CDR3 in DNA: TGCGCCAGCACCCTACCGGAATACCGGGGCAATCAGCCCCAGCATTTT.

The chain carries TRBV6-5 and TRBJ2-7; D unclear. The germline gives CDR1 MNHEY, CDR2 SVGAGI. CDR3 length: 13 residues. Trimming pared 8 bases from V and 2 bases from J, leaving 13 bases between. The CDR3 region has the DNA TGTGCCAGCCGACGAGCGATAACCTACGAGCAGTACGTC. Encoded protein: CASRRAITYEQYV.